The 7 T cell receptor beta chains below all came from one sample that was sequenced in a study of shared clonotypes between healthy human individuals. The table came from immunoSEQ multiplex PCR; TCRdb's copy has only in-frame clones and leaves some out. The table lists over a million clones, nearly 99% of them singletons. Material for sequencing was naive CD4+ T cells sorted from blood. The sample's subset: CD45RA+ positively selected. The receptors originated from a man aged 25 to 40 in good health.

CDR3 sequence (DNA): TGTGCCAGCAGTGGGGGGGAGTTAGAAAAACTGTTTTTT. This codes for CASSGGELEKLFF. The chain combines TRBV2 with TRBJ1-4; D might be TRBD1 (5 bases). V was clipped by 4 bases and J by 8 bases, with 11 bases between them. Germline assignment: CDR1 SNHLY and CDR2 FYNNEI. This CDR3 comprises 13 residues.

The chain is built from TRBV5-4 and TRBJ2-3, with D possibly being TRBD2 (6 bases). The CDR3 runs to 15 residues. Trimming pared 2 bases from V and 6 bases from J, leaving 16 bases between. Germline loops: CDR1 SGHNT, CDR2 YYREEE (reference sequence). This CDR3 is CASSFSRGSGDTQYF. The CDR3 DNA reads TGTGCCAGCAGCTTTTCCCGGGGTAGCGGCGATACGCAGTATTTT.

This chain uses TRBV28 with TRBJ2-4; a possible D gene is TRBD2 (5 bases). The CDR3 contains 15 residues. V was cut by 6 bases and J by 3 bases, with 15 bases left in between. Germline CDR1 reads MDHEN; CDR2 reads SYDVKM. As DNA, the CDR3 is TGTGCCAGCAGCCGAGCTAGCATCTTCAAAAACATTCAGTACTTC. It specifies CASSRASIFKNIQYF.

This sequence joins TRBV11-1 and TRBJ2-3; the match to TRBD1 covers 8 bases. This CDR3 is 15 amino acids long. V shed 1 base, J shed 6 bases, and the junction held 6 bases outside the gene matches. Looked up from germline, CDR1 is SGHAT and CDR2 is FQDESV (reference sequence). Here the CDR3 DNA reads TGTGCCAGCAGCTTAGTCGGCAGGGGGCCGGATACGCAGTATTTT. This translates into CASSLVGRGPDTQYF. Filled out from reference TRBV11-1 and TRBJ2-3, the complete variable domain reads EAEVAQSPRYKITEKSQAVAFWCDPISGHATLYWYRQILGQGPELLVQFQDESVVDDSQLPKDRFSAERLKGVDSTLKIQPAELGDSAMYLCASSLVGRGPDTQYFGPGTRLTVL.

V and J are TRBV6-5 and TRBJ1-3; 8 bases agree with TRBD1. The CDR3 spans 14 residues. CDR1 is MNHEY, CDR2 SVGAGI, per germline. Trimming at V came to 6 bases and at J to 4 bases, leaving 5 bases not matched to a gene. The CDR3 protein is CASSRTGYGNTIYF. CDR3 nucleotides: TGTGCCAGCAGCAGGACAGGGTACGGAAACACCATATATTTT.

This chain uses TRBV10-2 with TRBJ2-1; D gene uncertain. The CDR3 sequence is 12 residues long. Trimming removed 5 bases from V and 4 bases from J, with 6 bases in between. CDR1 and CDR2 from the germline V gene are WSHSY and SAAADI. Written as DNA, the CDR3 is TGCGCCAGCAGTTTCCCTTACAATGAGCAGTTCTTC. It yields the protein CASSFPYNEQFF.

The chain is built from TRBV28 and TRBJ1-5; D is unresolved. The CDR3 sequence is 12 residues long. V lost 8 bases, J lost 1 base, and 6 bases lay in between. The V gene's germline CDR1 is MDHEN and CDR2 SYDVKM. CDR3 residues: CASSESNQPQHF. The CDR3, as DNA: TGTGCCAGCTCCGAGAGCAATCAGCCCCAGCATTTT.